The rows below give T cell receptor beta chains drawn from one sample of a study of blood T cell repertoires in COVID-19. Generated by immunoSEQ multiplex PCR, the TCRdb table keeps only in-frame clones and is missing some. The profile covers some 150,000 clones, with approximately 90% appearing a single time and around 3.2% taken by the ten largest. The sample taken for sequencing was peripheral blood. The receptors stem from a man between 60 and 75 years old with active or convalescent COVID-19. CDR3s include the opening cysteine and the closing phenylalanine or tryptophan. A D gene is named only where the DNA matches it firmly. Clone size is shown for a subset of rows, as once, few, many or a class of expanded clone.

D gene | J gene | clone size | V gene | CDR3 DNA | CDR3 protein
NA | TRBJ2-1 | NA | TRBV19 | TGTGCCAGTAGCAGGGTTGGGACTGAATCCCCCTACAATGAGCAGTTCTTC | CASSRVGTESPYNEQFF
TRBD1 | TRBJ1-5 | NA | TRBV28 | TGTGCCAGCAGTCGGGGGACAGGGAGGGCCCCCAAATATAGCAATCAGCCCCAGCATTTT | CASSRGTGRAPKYSNQPQHF
TRBD1 | TRBJ1-1 | NA | TRBV19 | TGTGCCAGTAGTGTTACCGGGACAGGGGGGAATTTTGGTTTCTTT | CASSVTGTGGNFGFF
NA | TRBJ2-5 | NA | TRBV3-1/TRBV3-2 | TGTGCCAGCAGCCAAGATCGGGAGACCCAGTACTTC | CASSQDRETQYF
TRBD2 | TRBJ2-3 | NA | TRBV24-1 | TGTGCCACCGGGACGGGAGGGAACACAGATACGCAGTATTTT | CATGTGGNTDTQYF
TRBD1 | TRBJ2-1 | NA | TRBV27 | TGTGCCAGCAGTTTCCGGGACAGGGTCTACAATGAGCAGTTCTTC | CASSFRDRVYNEQFF
NA | TRBJ2-7 | NA | TRBV27 | TGTGCCAGTGGGGACCAGGGGCGTGGAGAGCAGTACTTC | CASGDQGRGEQYF
NA | TRBJ1-2 | NA | TRBV21-1 | TGTGCCAGCAGCAACCGGGACAATAACTATGGCTACACCTTC | CASSNRDNNYGYTF
TRBD1 | TRBJ2-2 | NA | TRBV5-8 | TGTGCCAGCAGTCAGACAGGGGGCTGGTCGGGGCTGTTTTTT | CASSQTGGWSGLFF
NA | TRBJ2-6 | NA | TRBV3-1/TRBV3-2 | TGTGCCAGCAGCCAAAGAACAGGCTCTGGGGCCAACGTCCTGACTTTC | CASSQRTGSGANVLTF
NA | TRBJ2-7 | NA | TRBV18 | TGTGCCAGCTCACCCGGACAGTATTTCGGCGAGCAGTACTTC | CASSPGQYFGEQYF
NA | TRBJ2-1 | NA | TRBV13 | TGTGCCAGCAGCTCCGCCCACGCGAGTAATGAGCAGTTCTTC | CASSSAHASNEQFF
NA | TRBJ2-7 | NA | TRBV6-2/TRBV6-3 | TGTGCCAGCAGTTACGACAGCTCCCAGGGGCAGTACTTC | CASSYDSSQGQYF
NA | TRBJ2-3 | NA | TRBV28 | TGTGCCAGCAGTCACCAACGTAGTAGCGGCACAGATACGCAGTATTTT | CASSHQRSSGTDTQYF
TRBD1 | TRBJ1-4 | NA | TRBV28 | TGTGCCAGCAGTCCAGACAGGGGGCGAGGTGAAAAACTGTTTTTT | CASSPDRGRGEKLFF
TRBD1 | TRBJ2-7 | NA | TRBV5-5 | TGTGCCAGCAGCAAACGGGACAGCGCCTACGAGCAGTACTTC | CASSKRDSAYEQYF
TRBD1 | TRBJ1-1 | few | TRBV9 | TGTGCCAGCAGTTATGCCCCCGGGACAGGGTATGAGGACACTGAAGCTTTCTTT | CASSYAPGTGYEDTEAFF
TRBD1 | TRBJ1-5 | NA | TRBV30 | TGTGCCTGGAGTTATGGACAGGGGGAACCCCAGCATTTT | CAWSYGQGEPQHF
TRBD1 | TRBJ1-3 | few | TRBV18 | TGTGCCAGCTCGCCAATACAGGGGGAAGGATCCGGAAACACCATATATTTT | CASSPIQGEGSGNTIYF
TRBD1 | TRBJ1-6 | few | TRBV28 | TGTGCCAGCAGTTCAGCTTCCGGGACAGGGGTCGGTGAGAGGAATTCACCCCTCCACTTT | CASSSASGTGVGERNSPLHF
NA | TRBJ2-3 | NA | TRBV28 | TGTGCCAGCAGAGGGGGTGGGGAGGGAACAGATACGCAGTATTTT | CASRGGGEGTDTQYF
NA | TRBJ2-7 | NA | TRBV7-2 | TGTGCCAGCAGCTTATTTCCCCTCGAGCAGTACTTC | CASSLFPLEQYF
TRBD1 | TRBJ1-4 | NA | TRBV7-8 | TGTGCCAGCAGCCTACAGGGGGCGGCTAATGAAAAACTGTTTTTT | CASSLQGAANEKLFF
NA | TRBJ1-4 | NA | TRBV3-1/TRBV3-2 | TGTGCCAGCAGCCAACTGACAGGCCAAGACGGACTGTTTTTT | CASSQLTGQDGLFF
TRBD2 | TRBJ2-1 | NA | TRBV4-2 | TGTGCCAGCAGCCAAGCGGGGGGAGTTTACAATGAGCAGTTCTTC | CASSQAGGVYNEQFF
TRBD1 | TRBJ1-5 | few | TRBV6-6 | TGTGCCAGCAGGGCACAGGGGCGCAATCAGCCCCAGCATTTT | CASRAQGRNQPQHF
TRBD2 | TRBJ2-7 | NA | TRBV2 | TGTGCCAGCGGGGGGGAGGGATACGAGCAGTACTTC | CASGGEGYEQYF
NA | TRBJ1-4 | NA | TRBV18 | TGTGCCAGCTCACCTGGTCAGGCTCGTAATGAAAAACTGTTTTTT | CASSPGQARNEKLFF
NA | TRBJ1-3 | NA | TRBV10-3 | TGTGCCATCAGTCCTATTAAGATCAGGGTTGCTGGAAACACCATATATTTT | CAISPIKIRVAGNTIYF
NA | TRBJ2-7 | NA | TRBV5-4 | TGTGCCAGCAGCTTGGCCTCCAGGTCCTACGAGCAGTACTTC | CASSLASRSYEQYF
NA | TRBJ1-1 | NA | TRBV7-2 | TGTGCCAGCAGCTTCGGGTATCGCGACACTGAAGCTTTCTTT | CASSFGYRDTEAFF
NA | TRBJ1-2 | NA | TRBV7-2 | TGTGCCAGCAGCTTAGTGGAGGGACTAGGGTATTATGGCTACACCTTC | CASSLVEGLGYYGYTF
NA | TRBJ1-1 | NA | TRBV5-4 | TGTGCCAGCAGGGGGCGAAGGACTGAAGCTTTCTTT | CASRGRRTEAFF
NA | TRBJ2-3 | NA | TRBV5-6 | TGTGCCAGCAGCTTTGGCGCGGGGGCGGCAGATACGCAGTATTTT | CASSFGAGAADTQYF
TRBD1 | TRBJ2-1 | NA | TRBV15 | TGTGCCACCAGCGGGGACAGGGGAAATGAGCAGTTCTTC | CATSGDRGNEQFF
NA | TRBJ1-1 | NA | TRBV4-2 | TGTGCCAGCAGCCCCGACAGTGATAGGAACACTGAAGCTTTCTTT | CASSPDSDRNTEAFF
NA | TRBJ2-7 | NA | TRBV11-2 | TGTGCCAGCAGAGAGTTACGCTCCCCAAGCTACGAGCAGTACTTC | CASRELRSPSYEQYF
NA | TRBJ2-7 | NA | TRBV5-4 | TGTGCCAGCAGCTTGAAGACAGACTACGAGCAGTACTTC | CASSLKTDYEQYF
NA | TRBJ2-3 | NA | TRBV6-2/TRBV6-3 | TGTGCCAGCAGCCTGGACTCCCCGGGGACAGATACGCAGTATTTT | CASSLDSPGTDTQYF
TRBD2 | TRBJ2-7 | NA | TRBV18 | TGTGCCAGCTCAAGTGGGACTAGCGGGATCTACGAGCAGTACTTC | CASSSGTSGIYEQYF
NA | TRBJ1-1 | NA | TRBV2 | TGTGCCAGCAGTGAAGCCGGGGGGTCCACTGAAGCTTTCTTT | CASSEAGGSTEAFF
TRBD1 | TRBJ1-4 | NA | TRBV11-2 | TGTGCCAGCAGCTACGGACAGGCCTCCCATGAAAAACTGTTTTTT | CASSYGQASHEKLFF
NA | TRBJ2-7 | NA | TRBV9 | TGTGCCAGCAGCGCCCTTCCTAGCCCTCTCTACGAGCAGTACTTC | CASSALPSPLYEQYF
NA | TRBJ2-1 | NA | TRBV18 | TGTGCCAGCTCAGGTCTGACGAGGGCCTACAATGAGCAGTTCTTC | CASSGLTRAYNEQFF
TRBD2 | TRBJ2-5 | once | TRBV19 | TGTGCCAGTAGAAAAACTAGCGGACAAGAGACCCAGTACTTC | CASRKTSGQETQYF
NA | TRBJ2-1 | NA | TRBV7-8 | TGTGCCAGCAGCCCAAGACTAGGTCCGCAGTTCTTC | CASSPRLGPQFF
TRBD1 | TRBJ2-5 | NA | TRBV19 | TGTGCCAGTAGTACCACAGGGGTAGGGGAGACCCAGTACTTC | CASSTTGVGETQYF
NA | TRBJ2-1 | NA | TRBV28 | TGTGCCAGCAGTTTGGGGCAGAGCTCCTACAATGAGCAGTTCTTC | CASSLGQSSYNEQFF
TRBD1 | TRBJ2-2 | NA | TRBV2 | TGTGCCAGCAGTTCTCAGGGGGCCAACACCGGGGAGCTGTTTTTT | CASSSQGANTGELFF
NA | TRBJ1-2 | NA | TRBV21-1 | TGTGCCAGCAGCAAAGGGGCACGGTGGGATGGCTACACCTTC | CASSKGARWDGYTF
TRBD2 | TRBJ2-1 | NA | TRBV5-8 | TGTGCCAGCACTGTGGGGGAGCGCCTAGCGGGGGGCAATGAGCAGTTCTTC | CASTVGERLAGGNEQFF
TRBD1 | TRBJ1-2 | NA | TRBV27 | TGTGCCAGCAGCCTTGGACAGGACGGGTACTATGGCTACACCTTC | CASSLGQDGYYGYTF
TRBD2 | TRBJ2-7 | NA | TRBV28 | TGTGCCAGCAGTTTATCCGACCGGGGTAGCGGGGGTTACGAGCAGTACTTC | CASSLSDRGSGGYEQYF
TRBD1 | TRBJ1-5 | NA | TRBV6-1 | TGTGCCAGCAGTGAAGCTCCATATAAAAGGGACAGGGGAGAATATCAGCCCCAGCATTTT | CASSEAPYKRDRGEYQPQHF
TRBD2 | TRBJ2-3 | NA | TRBV3-1/TRBV3-2 | TGTGCCAGCAGCCAAGATCGGGCTAGCGGGGGGGCGAATACGCAGTATTTT | CASSQDRASGGANTQYF